This T cell receptor beta chain was recovered during a study of cytomegalovirus exposure and HLA in healthy donors. Vbeta (60) and Jbeta (13) primers were used in the PCR. Using immunoSEQ multiplex PCR, the repertoire was profiled, and TCRdb retains in-frame clones only, with some absent. The sample has some 190,000 clones, about four fifths seen once. Trimming pared 1 base from V and 4 bases from J, leaving 8 bases between. The CDR3 is 13 amino acids. CDR1 and CDR2 from the germline V gene are GTSNPN and SVGIG (reference sequence). Study observations and caveats: Most CMV-associated TCR beta chains were later found to appear HLA-restricted.

To note about this clone: Its matching antigen is unknown.

The receptor was isolated from a female donor in good health and CMV-seronegative. The genes are TRBV30 and TRBJ1-5; D is unclear. Sequences were obtained from PBMCs. Here the CDR3 reads CAWSDAGNQPQHF. CDR3 DNA: TGTGCCTGGAGTGACGCGGGTAATCAGCCCCAGCATTTT.